This TCR beta chain came from a study of PD-1 blockade in classical Hodgkin lymphoma (TCRdb year 2020). The study in broad terms: Nivolumab dosing was 3 mg/kg intravenously every 2 weeks, continuing until either disease progression or unacceptable toxicity. A peripheral blood immune signature of response to PD-1 blockade in classical Hodgkin lymphoma was defined using TCR beta sequencing and CyTOF. Broad study findings and their caveats: The study covered only a single clinical trial cohort, and the causes of the repertoire differences, possibly disease activity or prior therapy, were still not defined. Lower diversity was observed in patients in whom nivolumab was started less than 1 year after ASCT, and these patients were excluded from later analyses so that confounding by immune reconstitution would be avoided. Newly diagnosed patients were reported to have lower baseline TCR diversity than healthy donors, and relapsed/refractory patients were reported to have lower baseline TCR diversity still. By C4D1, a significant rise was seen in CD4+ TCR diversity but not in CD8+ TCR diversity (p=0.0027 vs p=0.16), and the rise was most apparent among complete responders (p=0.02). Among trial patients, those achieving complete response had baseline diversity similar to that of newly diagnosed patients, while diversity was significantly lower in partial responders and progressors.

V loses 10 bases, J loses 8 bases, and the germline ends lie 20 bases apart. From the germline V gene, CDR1 is ENHRY and CDR2 is SYGVKD. The CDR3, from cysteine to phenylalanine, totals 13 residues. Of the read, only the CDR3 DNA is kept; its 39 bases are in frame from base 1. Only a few counts were recorded for this clone. Its antigen target is currently unknown. No quality values exist for individual bases; no much larger clone is one base distant. The time point label corresponds to: cycle 4 day 1 (C4D1), after 5 to 7 weeks of nivolumab. All trial patients had relapsed after autologous stem cell transplantation, with cohorts A, B and C differing in prior brentuximab vedotin exposure. A Miltenyi CD4+ T cell isolation kit was used for magnetic negative selection to purify CD4+ T cells from thawed PBMCs. A total of over 55 patients with relapsed/refractory classical Hodgkin lymphoma made up the trial cohort, and each patient's best overall response was complete response, partial response or progressive disease. Trial patients were treated with single-agent nivolumab in the multi-cohort phase II CheckMate 205 trial. Best overall response was determined by an independent review committee according to the 2007 International Working Group response criteria. PBMCs from the trial were collected at three points: immediately before nivolumab initiation (C1D1), and during therapy at cycle 2 day 1 and cycle 4 day 1. Peripheral blood was collected in 8 mL Vacutainer Cell Preparation Tubes, from which PBMCs were isolated by centrifugation and then cryopreserved. Purified CD4+ and CD8+ fractions were prepared only for cases with an additional available PBMC sample. Magnetically labelled cells were depleted on LS columns in a quadroMACS separator, and the flow-through was collected as the purified fraction.

The Qiagen DNeasy kit was used to extract genomic DNA from unsorted PBMCs and from the negatively selected CD4+ and CD8+ fractions. Using primers that anneal to V and J segments, immunoSEQ multiplex PCR amplified the TCR beta CDR3 regions. A synthetic immune receptor repertoire was used to minimize amplification bias, and remaining bias was computationally removed after sequencing. As for the original processing: Custom Python scripts were used to quantify repertoire diversity as the Shannon entropy index. Unsorted, CD4+ and CD8+ repertoires were analyzed separately, except for combined analyses in which CD4+ and CD8+ sequences were merged in silico. A clone counted as expanded when the clone's frequency after treatment rose at least 2-fold relative to C1D1, and clones undetected at baseline were given a pseudocount of 0.5. Singleton clones were defined as clones with 0 or 1 copy at C1D1, and non-singleton clones were defined as clones with 2 or more copies. By matching protein sequences in sorted samples from the same patient, clones expanded in unsorted samples were annotated as CD4+, CD8+ or unknown. Wilcoxon tests were applied to paired samples to test diversity changes from C1D1 to C4D1. TCRdb provides this immuneACCESS table in a form limited to in-frame rearrangements. Some clones are lacking; in checked studies, under half of them reflect an unresolved V gene, and why the rest are absent is not known. V, J and clone size derive from that table, while D and trimming were established from the DNA sequence. This sample holds some 23,000 clones; over 80% were observed only once. The ten biggest clones cover 2.5% to 3.5% of the sample.

Sequences were derived from CD4+ T cells from blood, sampled before the fourth cycle of nivolumab. This receptor was identified in a human donor with classical Hodgkin lymphoma. The receptor chain draws on TRBV10-3 and TRBJ1-2; TRBD1 might be the D gene, on 6 matching bases. The bases read TGTGCCACCGTATTACAACAGGGTAACGGCTACACCTTC. Its coded protein is CATVLQQGNGYTF.